The present T cell receptor beta chain was sequenced within a study of T cell responses to AZD1222 COVID-19 vaccine. Across the study: Pooling was applied to second doses at about 4 or about 12 weeks. Findings of the study overall: Spike regions recognized by vaccine-associated CD4 TCRs spanned the protein, led by 160-218 and 743-854. It was only after the peak T cell response that any repertoires were sampled. White British people made up most donors, females outnumbered males, and clonal diversity was possibly underestimated.

Trimming cost V 5 bases and J 5 bases, with 13 bases left between them. The CDR3 consists of 14 residues. Germline V gene data show CDR1 as SGHTA and CDR2 as FQGNSA. Assay: immunoSEQ multiplex PCR; the TCRdb copy retains only in-frame clones and omits some. This sample has around 140,000 clones; over 90% occur once, and the top ten carry approximately 1.8%. Turning to this clone: Its antigen is not known.

The sample in question was peripheral blood, obtained on day 0 of AZD1222 vaccination. This chain links TRBV7-2 with TRBJ1-3; D is ambiguous. The TCR originated in an adult in good health. CDR3 nucleotide sequence: TGTGCCAGCAGCCTTAGGGAGGCCCGAAACACCATATATTTT. Its translation: CASSLREARNTIYF.